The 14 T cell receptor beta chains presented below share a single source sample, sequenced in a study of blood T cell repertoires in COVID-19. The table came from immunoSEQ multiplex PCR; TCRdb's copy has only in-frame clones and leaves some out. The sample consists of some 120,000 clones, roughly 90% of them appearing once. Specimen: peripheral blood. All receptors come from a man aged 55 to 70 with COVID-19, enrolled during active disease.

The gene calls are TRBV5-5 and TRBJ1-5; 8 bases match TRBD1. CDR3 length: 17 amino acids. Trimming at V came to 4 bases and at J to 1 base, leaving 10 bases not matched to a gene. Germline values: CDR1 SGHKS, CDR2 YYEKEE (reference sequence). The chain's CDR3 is CASSPSSGGVSNQPQHF. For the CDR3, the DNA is TGTGCCAGCAGCCCGAGCTCAGGGGGCGTGAGCAATCAGCCCCAGCATTTT. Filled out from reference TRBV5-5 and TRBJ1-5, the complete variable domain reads DAGVTQSPTHLIKTRGQQVTLRCSPISGHKSVSWYQQVLGQGPQFIFQYYEKEERGRGNFPDRFSARQFPNYSSELNVNALLLGDSALYLCASSPSSGGVSNQPQHFGDGTRLSIL.

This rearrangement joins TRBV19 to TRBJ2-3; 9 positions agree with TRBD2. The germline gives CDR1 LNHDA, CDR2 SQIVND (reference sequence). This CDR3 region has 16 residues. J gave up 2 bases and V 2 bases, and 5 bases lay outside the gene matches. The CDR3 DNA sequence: TGTGCCAGTAGTATATCTACTAGCGGGTTCACAGATACGCAGTATTTT. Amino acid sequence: CASSISTSGFTDTQYF. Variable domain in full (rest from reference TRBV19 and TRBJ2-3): DGGITQSPKYLFRKEGQNVTLSCEQNLNHDAMYWYRQDPGQGLRLIYYSQIVNDFQKGDIAEGYSVSREKKESFPLTVTSAQKNPTAFYLCASSISTSGFTDTQYFGPGTRLTVL.

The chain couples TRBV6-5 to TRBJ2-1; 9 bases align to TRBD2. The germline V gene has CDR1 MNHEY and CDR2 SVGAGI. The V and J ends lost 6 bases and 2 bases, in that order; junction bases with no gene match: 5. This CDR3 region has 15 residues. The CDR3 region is CASRAPSGTYNEQFF. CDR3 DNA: TGTGCCAGCAGGGCCCCTAGCGGGACCTACAATGAGCAGTTCTTC.

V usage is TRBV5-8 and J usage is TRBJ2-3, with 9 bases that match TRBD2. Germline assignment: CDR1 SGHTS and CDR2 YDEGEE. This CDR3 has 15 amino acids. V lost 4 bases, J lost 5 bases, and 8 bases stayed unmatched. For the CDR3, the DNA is TGTGCCAGCAGCCCTAGCGGGGAGGTGGGAGATACGCAGTATTTT. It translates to CASSPSGEVGDTQYF.

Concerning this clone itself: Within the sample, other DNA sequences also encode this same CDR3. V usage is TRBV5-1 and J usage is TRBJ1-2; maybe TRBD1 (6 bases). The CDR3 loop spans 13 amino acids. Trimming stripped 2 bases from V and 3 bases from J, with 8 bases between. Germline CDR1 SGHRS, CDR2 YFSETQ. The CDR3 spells CASSFRGDYGYTF. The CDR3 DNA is TGCGCCAGCAGCTTCAGGGGAGACTATGGCTACACCTTC.

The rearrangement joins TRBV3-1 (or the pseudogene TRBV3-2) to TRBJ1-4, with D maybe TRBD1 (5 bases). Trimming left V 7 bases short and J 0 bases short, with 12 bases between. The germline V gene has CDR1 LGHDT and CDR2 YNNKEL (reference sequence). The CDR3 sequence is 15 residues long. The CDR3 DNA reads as TGTGCCAGCAACCGGGCGGGGGCAACTAATGAAAAACTGTTTTTT. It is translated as CASNRAGATNEKLFF.

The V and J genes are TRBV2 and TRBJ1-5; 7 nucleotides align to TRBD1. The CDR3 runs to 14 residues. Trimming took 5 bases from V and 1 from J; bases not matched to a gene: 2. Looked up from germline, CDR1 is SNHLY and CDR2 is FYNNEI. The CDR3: CASSPRGSNQPQHF. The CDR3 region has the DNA TGTGCCAGCAGTCCCAGGGGGAGCAATCAGCCCCAGCATTTT.

The CDR3 sequence: CASSLANQHGETQYF. The CDR3 DNA is TGTGCCAGCAGCTTAGCGAACCAGCACGGGGAGACCCAGTACTTC. This chain connects TRBV7-9 to TRBJ2-5; D remains unclear. Germline V gives CDR1 SEHNR, CDR2 FQNEAQ (reference sequence). The V end was cut by 0 bases, the J end by 5 bases, with 13 bases between. This CDR3 is 15 amino acids long.

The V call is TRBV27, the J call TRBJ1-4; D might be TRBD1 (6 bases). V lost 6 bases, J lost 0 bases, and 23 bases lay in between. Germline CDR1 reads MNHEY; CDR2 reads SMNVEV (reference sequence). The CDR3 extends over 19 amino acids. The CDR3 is CASRHQTGTFLSTNEKLFF. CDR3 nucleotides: TGTGCCAGCAGACATCAAACCGGGACATTCCTTTCAACTAATGAAAAACTGTTTTTT.

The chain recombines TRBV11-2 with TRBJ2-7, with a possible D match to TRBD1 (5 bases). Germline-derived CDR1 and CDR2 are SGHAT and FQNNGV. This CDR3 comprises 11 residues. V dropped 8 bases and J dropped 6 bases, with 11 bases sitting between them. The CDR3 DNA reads TGTGCCAGCTCAGGGATTTTCGAGCAGTACTTC. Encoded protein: CASSGIFEQYF.

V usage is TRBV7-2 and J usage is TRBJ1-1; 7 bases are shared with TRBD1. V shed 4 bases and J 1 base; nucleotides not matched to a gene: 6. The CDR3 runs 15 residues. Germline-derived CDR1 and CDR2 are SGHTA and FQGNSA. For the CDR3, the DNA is TGTGCCAGCAGCTCCCGCTGGACAGGGAACACTGAAGCTTTCTTT. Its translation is CASSSRWTGNTEAFF.

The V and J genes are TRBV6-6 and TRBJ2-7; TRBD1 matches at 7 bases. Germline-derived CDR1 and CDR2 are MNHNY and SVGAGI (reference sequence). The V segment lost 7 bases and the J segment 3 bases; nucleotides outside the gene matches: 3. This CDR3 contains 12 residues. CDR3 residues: CASMSGGYEQYF. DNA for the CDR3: TGTGCCAGCATGTCAGGGGGCTACGAGCAGTACTTC.

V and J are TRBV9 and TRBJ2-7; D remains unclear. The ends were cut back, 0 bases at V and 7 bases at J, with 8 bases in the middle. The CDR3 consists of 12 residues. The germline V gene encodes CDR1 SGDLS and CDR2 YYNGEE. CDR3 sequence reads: CASSVAESEQYF. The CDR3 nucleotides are TGTGCCAGCAGCGTAGCTGAGTCGGAGCAGTACTTC.

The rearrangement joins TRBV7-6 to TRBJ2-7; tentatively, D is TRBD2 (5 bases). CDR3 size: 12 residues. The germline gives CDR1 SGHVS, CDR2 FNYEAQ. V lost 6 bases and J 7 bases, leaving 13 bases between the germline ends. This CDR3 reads CASSGRTGEQYF. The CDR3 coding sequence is TGTGCCAGCAGTGGACGGACGGGGGAGCAGTACTTC.